Listed below are T cell receptor beta chains from one sample, sequenced in a study of sequential checkpoint blockade in melanoma. Assay used: immunoSEQ multiplex PCR; TCRdb lists only in-frame clones, some missing. The sample gives thousands of clones, more than 20% of which show up once; 13% is in the top ten. The source material was tumor tissue (inferred from file names), sampled from a patient given nivolumab and ipilimumab in sequence. The receptors stem from a human donor with melanoma. Both conserved end residues are part of each CDR3. Fields, in order: clone size, V gene, D gene, J gene, CDR3 protein, CDR3 DNA. A D gene is named only where the DNA matches it firmly. Only some rows state a clone size, as once, few, many or a class for expanded clones.

>-|TRBV11-3|TRBD2|TRBJ2-3
CASSFVAGASTDTQYF
TGTGCCAGCAGCTTTGTAGCGGGGGCTAGCACAGATACGCAGTATTTT
>-|TRBV6-8|TRBD1|TRBJ1-5
CASSATGESNQPQHF
TGTGCCAGCAGTGCGACAGGGGAAAGCAATCAGCCCCAGCATTTT
>-|TRBV6-8|TRBD1|TRBJ2-7
CASRLRDRPNEQYF
TGTGCCAGCCGTCTCCGGGACAGGCCCAACGAGCAGTACTTC
>many|TRBV9|TRBD1|TRBJ2-1
CASSATGVWNEQFF
TGTGCCAGCAGCGCAACAGGGGTTTGGAATGAGCAGTTCTTC
>few|TRBV6-8|-|TRBJ2-7
CASSRMADSYEQYF
TGTGCCAGTTCTCGGATGGCAGACTCCTACGAGCAGTACTTC
>few|TRBV10-2|-|TRBJ1-3
CASSEGNSGNTIYF
TGCGCCAGCAGCGAAGGGAACTCTGGAAACACCATATATTTT
>-|TRBV9|TRBD1|TRBJ2-7
CASRGTGGLHEQYF
TGTGCCAGCAGGGGGACAGGGGGCCTGCACGAGCAGTACTTC
>few|TRBV5-1|-|TRBJ2-3
CASSLAPLGAAYTDTQYF
TGCGCCAGCAGCTTGGCCCCTCTGGGTGCCGCTTACACAGATACGCAGTATTTT
>many|TRBV11-3|TRBD2|TRBJ2-2
CASSTTSGGDGGELFF
TGTGCCAGCAGCACCACTAGCGGGGGGGACGGCGGGGAGCTGTTTTTT
>many|TRBV11-3|TRBD1|TRBJ1-1
CASSPGQWVTEAFF
TGTGCCAGCAGCCCGGGACAGTGGGTCACTGAAGCTTTCTTT
>-|TRBV5-1|TRBD2|TRBJ2-3
CASSPGLAGGHTDTQYF
TGCGCCAGCAGCCCTGGCTTAGCGGGGGGGCACACAGATACGCAGTATTTT
>-|TRBV12-5|TRBD1|TRBJ2-1
CASGLSRDRDYNEQFF
TGTGCTAGTGGTTTGTCGAGGGACAGGGATTACAATGAGCAGTTCTTC
>many|TRBV11-3|TRBD2|TRBJ2-5
CASMLAGGLEETQYF
TGTGCCAGCATGCTAGCGGGGGGGCTTGAAGAGACCCAGTACTTC
>once|TRBV29-1|TRBD1|TRBJ1-3
CSAEGGTGDTIYF
TGCAGCGCTGAAGGGGGGACAGGAGACACCATATATTTT
>-|TRBV19|-|TRBJ2-3
CASSSPSVSQLGDTQYF
TGTGCCAGTAGTTCTCCCTCCGTCAGCCAGCTCGGGGATACGCAGTATTTT
>-|TRBV11-3|-|TRBJ2-2
CASSQGGLAGAPVTGELFF
TGTGCCAGCAGCCAGGGGGGGCTCGCGGGGGCTCCGGTCACCGGGGAGCTGTTTTTT
>-|TRBV18|-|TRBJ1-4
CASSLGTESNEKLFF
TGTGCCAGCTCCCTGGGGACCGAATCTAATGAAAAACTGTTTTTT